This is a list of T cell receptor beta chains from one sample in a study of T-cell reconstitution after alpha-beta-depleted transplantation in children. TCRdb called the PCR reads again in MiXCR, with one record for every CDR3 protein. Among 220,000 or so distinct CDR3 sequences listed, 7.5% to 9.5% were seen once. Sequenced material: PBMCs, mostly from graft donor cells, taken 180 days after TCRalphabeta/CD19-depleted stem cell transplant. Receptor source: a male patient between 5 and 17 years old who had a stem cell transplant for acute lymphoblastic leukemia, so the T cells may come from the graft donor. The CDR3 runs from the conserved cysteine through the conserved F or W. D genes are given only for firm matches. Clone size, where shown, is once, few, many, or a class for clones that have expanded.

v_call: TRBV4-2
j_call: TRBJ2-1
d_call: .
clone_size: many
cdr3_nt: TGTGCCAGCAGCCAGGGGCAGGACACCTACAATGAGCAGTTCTTC
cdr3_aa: CASSQGQDTYNEQFF

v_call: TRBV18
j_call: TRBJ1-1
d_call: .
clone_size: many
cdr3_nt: TGTGCCAGCTCACTCACCCGGGGAACTGAAGCTTTCTTT
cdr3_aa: CASSLTRGTEAFF

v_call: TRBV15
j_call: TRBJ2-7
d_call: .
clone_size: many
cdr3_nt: TGTGCCACCAGCAGAGACAGGTCCTACGAGCAGTACTTC
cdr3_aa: CATSRDRSYEQYF

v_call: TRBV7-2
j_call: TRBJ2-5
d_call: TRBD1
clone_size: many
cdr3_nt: TGTGCCAGCAGCTTACGCGACAGGGTTGAGACCCAGTACTTC
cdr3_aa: CASSLRDRVETQYF

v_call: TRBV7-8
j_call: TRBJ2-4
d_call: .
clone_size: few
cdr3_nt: TGTGCCAGCTGCCGGGGCTCCCTCCTAGCCAAAAACATTCAGTACTTC
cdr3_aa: CASCRGSLLAKNIQYF

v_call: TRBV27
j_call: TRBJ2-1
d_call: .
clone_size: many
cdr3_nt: TGTGCCAGCAGTTTATTCTCAGGACAGCGTCCCTACAATGAGCAGTTCTTC
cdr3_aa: CASSLFSGQRPYNEQFF

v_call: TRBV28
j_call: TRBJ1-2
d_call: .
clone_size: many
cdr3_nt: TGTGCCAGCCAGCAGGGACCGAGTTATGGCTACACCTTC
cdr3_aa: CASQQGPSYGYTF

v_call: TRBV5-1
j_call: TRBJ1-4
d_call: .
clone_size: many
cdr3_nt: TGCGCCAGCAGCTCCGGATCTGCCTCTGAAAAACTGTTTTTT
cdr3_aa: CASSSGSASEKLFF

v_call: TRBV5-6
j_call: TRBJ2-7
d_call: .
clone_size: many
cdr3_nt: TGTGCCAGCAGCTTTATTTCCGGAAGCTTGCCAGGGTACTTC
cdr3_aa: CASSFISGSLPGYF

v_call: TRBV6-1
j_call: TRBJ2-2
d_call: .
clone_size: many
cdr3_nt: TGTGCCAGCAGTACCGGGACGGTGAACACCGGGGAGCTGTTTTTT
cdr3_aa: CASSTGTVNTGELFF

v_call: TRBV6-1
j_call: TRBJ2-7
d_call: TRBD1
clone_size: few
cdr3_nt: TGTGCCAGCAGCCCCGGACAGGGGAGCTCCTACGAGCAGTACTTC
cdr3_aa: CASSPGQGSSYEQYF

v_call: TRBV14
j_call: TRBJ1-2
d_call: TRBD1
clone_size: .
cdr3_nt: TGTGCCAGCAGCCAAGATTTGGGACAGAACTATGGCTACACCTTC
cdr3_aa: CASSQDLGQNYGYTF

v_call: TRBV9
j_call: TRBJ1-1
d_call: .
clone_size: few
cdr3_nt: TGTGCCAGCAGCTCCCAAAGGGTAGTAGGGCAGGGAAGCGACCAAGCTTTCTTT
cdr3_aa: CASSSQRVVGQGSDQAFF

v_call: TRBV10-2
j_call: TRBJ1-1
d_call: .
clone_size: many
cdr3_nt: TGCGCCAGCAGTGGGGTGAACACTGAAGCTTTCTTT
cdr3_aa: CASSGVNTEAFF

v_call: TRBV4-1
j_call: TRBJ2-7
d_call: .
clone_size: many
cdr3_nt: TGCGCCAGCAGCCAAGATGGGGGCAGCTCCTACGAGCAGTACTTC
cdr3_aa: CASSQDGGSSYEQYF

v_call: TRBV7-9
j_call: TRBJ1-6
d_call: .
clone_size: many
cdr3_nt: TGTGCCAGCAGCGGACCGATGGGGGGCGTTAATTCACCCCTCCACTTT
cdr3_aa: CASSGPMGGVNSPLHF

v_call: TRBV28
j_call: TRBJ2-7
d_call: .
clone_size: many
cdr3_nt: TGTGCCAGCAGTTACCGATACTGGGGCTCCTACGAGCAGTACTTC
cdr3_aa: CASSYRYWGSYEQYF

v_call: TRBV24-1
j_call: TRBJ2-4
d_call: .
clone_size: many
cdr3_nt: TGTGCCACCAGTGATACCCGAGAGGGTCTTGCAAACATTCAGTACTTC
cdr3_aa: CATSDTREGLANIQYF

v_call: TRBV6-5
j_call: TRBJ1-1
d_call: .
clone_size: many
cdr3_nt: TGTGCCAGCAGTTACGCAGGGACGTACACTGAAGCTTTCTTT
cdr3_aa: CASSYAGTYTEAFF

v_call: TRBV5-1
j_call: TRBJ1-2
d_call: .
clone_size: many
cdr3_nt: TGCGCCAGCAGCTTGGCCGTCGGGGGGGCCGATGGCTACACCTTC
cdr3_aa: CASSLAVGGADGYTF

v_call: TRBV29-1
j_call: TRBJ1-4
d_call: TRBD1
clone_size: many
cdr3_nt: TGCAGCGTTGAAGATAACAGGGGGCTTAATGAAAAACTGTTTTTT
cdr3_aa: CSVEDNRGLNEKLFF

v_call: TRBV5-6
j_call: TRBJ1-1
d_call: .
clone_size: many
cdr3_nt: TGTGCCAGCAGCTTGGAGCAGTTCACTGAAGCTTTCTTT
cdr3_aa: CASSLEQFTEAFF

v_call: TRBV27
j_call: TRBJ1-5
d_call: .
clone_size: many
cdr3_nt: TGTGCCAGCAGTTTATGGGCCGCCGGGGTAGGCAATCAGCCCCAGCATTTT
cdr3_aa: CASSLWAAGVGNQPQHF

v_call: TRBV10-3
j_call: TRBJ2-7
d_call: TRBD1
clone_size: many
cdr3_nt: TGTGCCACCGAGGACAGGGACTGGGACGAGCAGTACTTC
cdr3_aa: CATEDRDWDEQYF

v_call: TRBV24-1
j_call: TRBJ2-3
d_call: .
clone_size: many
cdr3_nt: TGTGCCACCAGTGACTGGAAAGATACGCAGTATTTT
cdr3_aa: CATSDWKDTQYF

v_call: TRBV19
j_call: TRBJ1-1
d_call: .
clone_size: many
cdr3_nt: TGTGCCAGTAGTATTGGGGGCCAGGGAAGGGGCACTGAAGCTTTCTTT
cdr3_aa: CASSIGGQGRGTEAFF

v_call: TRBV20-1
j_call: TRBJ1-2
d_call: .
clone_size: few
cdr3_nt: TGCAGTGCCCGAGGGGGAGAAAGGAACTATGGCTACACCTTC
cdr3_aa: CSARGGERNYGYTF

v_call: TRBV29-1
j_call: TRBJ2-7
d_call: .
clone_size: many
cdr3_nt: TGCAGCGTTGAGGCCCCTGAGACCTACGAGCAGTACTTC
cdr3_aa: CSVEAPETYEQYF

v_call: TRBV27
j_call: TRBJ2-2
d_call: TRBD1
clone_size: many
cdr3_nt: TGTGCCAGCAGTCCTTACAGGGGCTACAACACCGGGGAGCTGTTTTTT
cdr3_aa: CASSPYRGYNTGELFF

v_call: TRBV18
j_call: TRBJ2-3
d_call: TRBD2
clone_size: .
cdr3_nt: TGTGCCAGCTCACTAGACAGGACTAGCACAGATAAGCAGTATTTT
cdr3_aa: CASSLDRTSTDKQYF

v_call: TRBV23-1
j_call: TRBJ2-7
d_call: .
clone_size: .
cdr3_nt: TGCGCCAGCACGGATATGACCTACGAGCAGTACTTC
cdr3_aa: CASTDMTYEQYF

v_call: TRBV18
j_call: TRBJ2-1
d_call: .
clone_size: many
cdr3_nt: TGTGCCAGCTCACCGCTAGCCAGCTCCTACAATGAGCAGTTCTTC
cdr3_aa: CASSPLASSYNEQFF

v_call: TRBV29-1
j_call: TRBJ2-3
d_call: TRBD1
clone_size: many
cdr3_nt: TGCAGCGTTGTGGTGGACAGGGGGCGGGATACGCAGTATTTT
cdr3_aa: CSVVVDRGRDTQYF

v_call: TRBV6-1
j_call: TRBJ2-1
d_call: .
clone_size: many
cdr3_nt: TGTGCCAGCAGTCTTACCTCTTTCTCCTACAATGAGCAGTTCTTC
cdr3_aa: CASSLTSFSYNEQFF

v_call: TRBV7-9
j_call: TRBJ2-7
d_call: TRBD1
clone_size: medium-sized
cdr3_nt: TGTGCCAGCAGCACAGCAACAGGGGAAGGTCTCGACGAGCAGTACTTC
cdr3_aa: CASSTATGEGLDEQYF

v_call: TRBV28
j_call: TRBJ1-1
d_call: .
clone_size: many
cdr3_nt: TGTGCCAGCAGCCCCACGTCATTTCACACTGAAGCTTTCTTT
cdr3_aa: CASSPTSFHTEAFF

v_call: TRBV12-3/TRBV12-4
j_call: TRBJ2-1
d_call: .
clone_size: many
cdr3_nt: TGTGCCAGCAGCCCCTTCGGCAGGGGCTACAATGAGCAGTTCTTC
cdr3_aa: CASSPFGRGYNEQFF

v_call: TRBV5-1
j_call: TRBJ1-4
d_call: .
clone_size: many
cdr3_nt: TGCGCCAGCAGCTCGGTTTCAGGGTTAACTAATGAAAAACTGTTTTTT
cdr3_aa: CASSSVSGLTNEKLFF

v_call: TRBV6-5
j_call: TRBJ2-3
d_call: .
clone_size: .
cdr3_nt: TGTGCCAGCAGTTACTCCTCCGGGAGTAAGGGAGGTCTAGATACGCAGTATTTT
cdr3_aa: CASSYSSGSKGGLDTQYF

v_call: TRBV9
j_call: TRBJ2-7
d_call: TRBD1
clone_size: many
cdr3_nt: TGTGCCAGTTCGACCGGGACAGGGCTCCCCTACGAGCAGTACTTC
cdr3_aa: CASSTGTGLPYEQYF

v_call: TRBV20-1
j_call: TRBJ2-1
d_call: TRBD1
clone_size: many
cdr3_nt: TGCAGTGCTAGAGAAGGGGGCGAGCAGTTCTTC
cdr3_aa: CSAREGGEQFF

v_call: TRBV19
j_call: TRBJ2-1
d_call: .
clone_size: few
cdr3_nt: TGTGCCAGTAATACCCTATCCGGGACACGGTATGGGAATGAGCAGTTCTTC
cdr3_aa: CASNTLSGTRYGNEQFF

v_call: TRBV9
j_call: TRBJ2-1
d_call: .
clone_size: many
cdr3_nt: TGTGCCAGCAGTGCCTGGAGTGTTGAGCAGTTCTTC
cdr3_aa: CASSAWSVEQFF

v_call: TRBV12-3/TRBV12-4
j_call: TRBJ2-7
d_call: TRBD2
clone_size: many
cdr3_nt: TGTGCCAGCAGTACCCGACTAGCGGACGAGCAGTACTTC
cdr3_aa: CASSTRLADEQYF

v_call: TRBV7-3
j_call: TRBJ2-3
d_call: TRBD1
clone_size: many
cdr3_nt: TGTGCCAGCAGCCCGCGGCCAGGGGGCAACACAGATACGCAGTATTTT
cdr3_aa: CASSPRPGGNTDTQYF